Below are 3 T cell receptor beta chains sequenced from a single sample in a study of shared clonotypes between healthy human individuals. Positively selected for CCR7, the CD45RO-negative cells used as naive CD8 cells excluded terminally differentiated effector memory CD45RA+ cells. Clones were read by immunoSEQ multiplex PCR, and TCRdb kept only the in-frame ones, dropping some. There are approximately 1.9 million clones in the sample; 90% to 95% occur only once, and more than 1.5% lies in the top ten. Sequencing was carried out using naive CD8+ T cells from PBMCs. These receptors were collected from a young man in good health. Some clones in this sample may be carry-over from other donors' samples.

Regarding this clone: The same CDR3 arises from other DNA sequences in this sample as well. V and J are TRBV7-8 and TRBJ1-3; no reliable D call. Germline V lookup: CDR1 SGHVS, CDR2 FQNEAQ. Trimming took off 5 bases at V and 2 bases at J, with 13 bases between the two ends. CDR3 length: 15 residues. Here the CDR3 reads CASSLGRAAGNTIYF. For the CDR3, the DNA is TGTGCCAGCAGCCTGGGCAGAGCGGCTGGAAACACCATATATTTT.

The chain employs TRBV5-1 and TRBJ2-5; TRBD1 matches 9 bases. J lost 0 bases, V lost 6 bases, and 15 bases had no gene match. CDR1 is SGHRS, CDR2 YFSETQ, per germline. This CDR3 region has 18 residues. The CDR3 DNA sequence: TGCGCCAGCACGGTCACCCAAACAGGGGGCAGCGACCAAGAGACCCAGTACTTC. Protein: CASTVTQTGGSDQETQYF. The whole variable domain, remainder taken from reference TRBV5-1 and TRBJ2-5, is KAGVTQTPRYLIKTRGQQVTLSCSPISGHRSVSWYQQTPGQGLQFLFEYFSETQRNKGNFPGRFSGRQFSNSRSEMNVSTLELGDSALYLCASTVTQTGGSDQETQYFGPGTRLLVL.

The chain uses TRBV6-5 and TRBJ2-3; 7 nucleotides match TRBD1. The CDR3 runs to 15 residues. The junction had 8 bases not matched to a gene; V was cut back by 4 bases and J by 4 bases. Germline V lookup: CDR1 MNHEY, CDR2 SVGAGI. The CDR3 sequence is CASSSGTELADTQYF. The CDR3 coding sequence is TGTGCCAGCAGTTCCGGGACAGAGCTGGCAGATACGCAGTATTTT.